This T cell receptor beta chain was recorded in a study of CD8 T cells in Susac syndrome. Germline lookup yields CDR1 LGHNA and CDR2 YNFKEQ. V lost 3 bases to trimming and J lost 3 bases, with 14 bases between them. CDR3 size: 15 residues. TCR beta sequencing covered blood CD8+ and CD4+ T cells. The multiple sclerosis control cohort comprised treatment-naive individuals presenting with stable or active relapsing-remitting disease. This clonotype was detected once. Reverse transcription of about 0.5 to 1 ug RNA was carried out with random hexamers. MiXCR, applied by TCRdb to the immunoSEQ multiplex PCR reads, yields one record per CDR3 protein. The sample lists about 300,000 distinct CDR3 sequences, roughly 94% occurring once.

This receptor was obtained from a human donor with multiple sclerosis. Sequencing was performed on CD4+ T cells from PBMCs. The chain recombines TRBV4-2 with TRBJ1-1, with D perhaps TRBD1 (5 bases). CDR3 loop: CASSQRGEKDTEAFF. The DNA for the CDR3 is TGTGCCAGCAGCCAGAGGGGCGAAAAGGACACTGAAGCTTTCTTT.